This T cell receptor beta chain emerged from a study of blood T cell repertoires in COVID-19. On the study more broadly: COVID-19 samples from acute and convalescent phases originated in the United States, Italy and Spain. The analysed material was cDNA or gDNA that came from T cells, B-cell-depleted T cells, or PBMCs.

The CDR3 covers 15 residues. The germline CDR1 and CDR2 sequences are SGDLS and YYNGEE. V shed 4 bases and J 6 bases; nucleotides not matched to a gene: 9. Original data processing: Reference gene primers were amplified, and this amplification served to estimate nucleated cell counts. Repertoires were generated with immunoSEQ multiplex PCR, while TCRdb's copy carries only in-frame clones and drops some. The V and J calls and the clone size are those of that table, but D and trimming were determined from the DNA. The sample lists roughly 160,000 clones; about 85% were seen once. The chain employs TRBV9 and TRBJ2-7; the match to TRBD2 covers 11 bases. The receptor's source is a man between 40 and 49 years old with acute or convalescent COVID-19. Sequencing used peripheral blood. The CDR3: CASSPRLAGLGEQYF. CDR3 coding DNA: TGTGCCAGCAGCCCACGACTAGCGGGGTTGGGCGAGCAGTACTTC.